Shown below are 4 T cell receptor beta chains from a single sample sequenced in a study of blood T cell repertoires in COVID-19. Repertoires were generated with immunoSEQ multiplex PCR, while TCRdb's copy carries only in-frame clones and drops some. The data show about 97,000 clones, roughly nine tenths seen once. The sequenced material came from peripheral blood. These receptors were taken from a man aged 45 to 65 with active COVID-19.

The chain recombines TRBV5-4 with TRBJ2-1, with 8 nucleotides matching TRBD1. CDR3 length equals 16 residues. V lost 4 bases to trimming and J lost 4 bases; unmatched junction nucleotides: 10. Germline V gives CDR1 SGHNT, CDR2 YYREEE (reference sequence). Here the CDR3 DNA reads TGTGCCAGCAGCCAGCCCCGGGACAGGAGATACAATGAGCAGTTCTTC. It translates to CASSQPRDRRYNEQFF.

The rearrangement joins TRBV7-9 to TRBJ2-3; a weak D match, TRBD2 (6 bases). CDR1 is SEHNR and CDR2 is FQNEAQ in the germline V gene (reference sequence). The CDR3 totals 16 residues. The V end lost 3 bases, the J end lost 8 bases, and 21 bases lay between the germline ends. CDR3 coding DNA: TGTGCCAGCAGCTTGGGCCCCGGGAGACTGATGGGTACGCAGTATTTT. It codes for CASSLGPGRLMGTQYF.

This chain joins TRBV3-1 (or the pseudogene TRBV3-2) and TRBJ2-7; 9 bases map to TRBD1. The germline V gene has CDR1 LGHDT and CDR2 YNNKEL (reference sequence). V was clipped by 6 bases and J by 0 bases; unmatched bases: 6. The CDR3 has 15 amino acids. The CDR3 region has the DNA TGTGCCAGCAGGCCCGGACAGGGGACCTCCTACGAGCAGTACTTC. It codes for CASRPGQGTSYEQYF.

The DNA for the CDR3 is TGTGCCAGCAGTTCCTTAGAGACAGGGTTAGCTTTCTTT. Its protein product is CASSSLETGLAFF. The V and J genes are TRBV6-5 and TRBJ1-1, with 7 bases aligning to TRBD1. The germline V gene encodes CDR1 MNHEY and CDR2 SVGAGI. V lost 4 bases, J lost 10 bases, and 9 bases stayed unmatched. This CDR3 is built from 13 residues.